The entry below describes one T cell receptor beta chain. The source of the sample is a study of blood T cell repertoires in COVID-19. Looking at the study overall: From T cells, B-cell-depleted T cells, or PBMCs came the material, which was cDNA or gDNA.

Authors' analysis steps: Counts of nucleated cells, estimated from reference gene primer amplification, were obtained. Some clones are missing from TCRdb's copy, which holds only in-frame ones; the method was immunoSEQ multiplex PCR. For V, J and clone size, that table is used; D and trimming come from the DNA. This table holds approximately 250,000 clones, approximately 87% found once. The sequence came from a human donor in a cohort sampled during active COVID-19. Sample: peripheral blood.

CDR3 in amino acids: CASGLFHTDTQYF. DNA for the CDR3: TGTGCTAGTGGTTTGTTCCACACAGATACGCAGTATTTT. The chain has TRBV12-5 and TRBJ2-3; the D is unclear. The V gene lost 2 bases and the J gene lost 2 bases, with 5 bases spanning the gap. The CDR3 consists of 13 residues. Germline CDR1 and CDR2: LGHNT and FRNRAP.